The 10 T cell receptor beta chains below come from one sample, sequenced in a study of tumor-infiltrating lymphocytes in localized non-small cell lung cancer. Here immunoSEQ multiplex PCR was the method, and the copy in TCRdb shows in-frame clones only, minus some. The repertoire holds approximately 15,000 clones, roughly three quarters seen once, with roughly 9.8% in the top ten. Sequencing used lung tumor tissue. The receptors were sampled from a human donor with non-small cell lung cancer.

This clone has only a few counts. This chain joins TRBV6-5 and TRBJ1-1; a possible D gene is TRBD1 (6 bases). The CDR3 sequence is 13 residues long. Germline V gene sequence: CDR1 MNHEY, CDR2 SVGAGI. V gave up 0 bases and J gave up 9 bases, with 11 bases separating them. The CDR3 DNA reads TGTGCCAGCAGTTACTCGAGACAGGAGCAAGCTTTCTTT. Its protein product is CASSYSRQEQAFF.

The chain couples TRBV29-1 to TRBJ1-2, with 11 bases that match TRBD1. The CDR3 is 13 amino acids. V trimming: 6 bases; J trimming: 3 bases; junction bases outside the gene matches: 3. CDR1 and CDR2 (germline): SQVTM, ANQGSEA. The CDR3 sequence: CSVLGQGDYGYTF. The CDR3 DNA reads as TGCAGCGTCTTGGGACAGGGGGACTATGGCTACACCTTC.

The chain has TRBV29-1 and TRBJ2-5, with TRBD2 identical over 12 bases. The length of the CDR3 is 17 residues. J was trimmed by 5 bases and V by 5 bases; bases with no gene match: 15. CDR1 is SQVTM, CDR2 ANQGSEA, per germline. The CDR3 nucleotides read TGCAGCGTTCTCTTTCTAGCGGGAGGGCTGATCGGGGAGACCCAGTACTTC. Its translation: CSVLFLAGGLIGETQYF.

V and J are TRBV30 and TRBJ2-2; TRBD1 agrees at 11 bases. J gave up 6 bases and V 0 bases, and 9 bases lay outside the gene matches. The CDR3 consists of 17 residues. CDR1 is GTSNPN, CDR2 SVGIG, per germline (reference sequence). CDR3 DNA sequence: TGTGCCTGGAGTGTGGGGACAGGGGGAATATGGGCCGGGGAGCTGTTTTTT. Its protein is CAWSVGTGGIWAGELFF.

DNA of the CDR3: TGCGCCAGCAGCCCCAGACCCAACACCGGGGAGCTGTTTTTT. Its translation: CASSPRPNTGELFF. The rearrangement links TRBV5-1 to TRBJ2-2; D unclear. The CDR3 consists of 14 residues. The germline gives CDR1 SGHRS, CDR2 YFSETQ. V lost 4 bases, J lost 2 bases, and 9 bases lay in between.

The chain uses TRBV18 and TRBJ2-3; the D is unclear. The ends were cut back, 1 base at V and 1 base at J, with 9 bases in the middle. The germline gives CDR1 KGHSH, CDR2 LQKENI. The CDR3 totals 15 residues. The CDR3 region has the DNA TGTGCCAGCTCACCACTACAGCTCCGCACAGATACGCAGTATTTT. Residues: CASSPLQLRTDTQYF.

The V and J genes are TRBV2 and TRBJ1-2; possible D gene TRBD1, 5 bases. Germline V gives CDR1 SNHLY, CDR2 FYNNEI. The CDR3 runs to 14 residues. Trimming left V 4 bases short and J 12 bases short, with 21 bases between. The CDR3 loop reads CASSGGADQPNDTF. For the CDR3, the DNA is TGTGCCAGCAGTGGGGGCGCGGACCAACCAAACGACACCTTC.

The chain uses TRBV21-1 and TRBJ2-2; the D call TRBD2 from the table was never checked on the DNA. TRBV21-1 is marked as a pseudogene. The CDR3 is made up of 18 amino acids. The CDR3 region is CASSKGSSGRSNTGELFF. The CDR3 bases are TGTGCCAGCAGCAAAGGTTCCAGCGGGAGAAGTAACACCGGGGAGCTGTTTTTT.

A few counts support this clone. V and J are TRBV6-1 and TRBJ2-7, with a tentative D call TRBD2 (6 bases). The V end lost 1 base, the J end lost 7 bases, and 8 bases lay between the germline ends. This CDR3 region has 12 residues. In germline, CDR1 is MNHNS, CDR2 SASEGT. The CDR3 protein is CASSEGRVEQYF. DNA for the CDR3: TGTGCCAGCAGTGAAGGGAGGGTAGAGCAGTACTTC.

V usage is TRBV6-1 and J usage is TRBJ1-4; D possibly corresponds to TRBD1 (5 bases). This CDR3 is 13 amino acids long. CDR1 is MNHNS, CDR2 SASEGT, per germline. The V and J ends lost 6 bases and 8 bases respectively, with 13 bases between them. The CDR3 sequence: CASRRDAGEKLFF. CDR3 DNA sequence: TGTGCCAGCAGGCGGGACGCCGGCGAAAAACTGTTTTTT.